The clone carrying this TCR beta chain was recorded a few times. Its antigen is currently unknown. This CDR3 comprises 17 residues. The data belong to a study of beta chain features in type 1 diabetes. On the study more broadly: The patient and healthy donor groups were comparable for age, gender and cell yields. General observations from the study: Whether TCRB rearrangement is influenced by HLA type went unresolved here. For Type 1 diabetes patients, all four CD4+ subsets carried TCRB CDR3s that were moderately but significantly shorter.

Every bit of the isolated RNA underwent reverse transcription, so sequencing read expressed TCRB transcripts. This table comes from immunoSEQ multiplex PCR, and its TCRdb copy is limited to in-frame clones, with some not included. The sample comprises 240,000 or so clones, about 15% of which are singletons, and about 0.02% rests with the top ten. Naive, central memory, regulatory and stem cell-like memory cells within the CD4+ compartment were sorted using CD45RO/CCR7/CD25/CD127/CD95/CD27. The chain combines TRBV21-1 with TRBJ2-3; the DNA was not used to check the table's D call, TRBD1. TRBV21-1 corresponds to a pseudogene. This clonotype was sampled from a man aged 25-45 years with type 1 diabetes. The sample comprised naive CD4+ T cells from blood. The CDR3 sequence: CASSTEMTTRPTDTQYF. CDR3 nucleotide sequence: TGTGCCAGCAGCACCGAGATGACAACCAGACCCACAGATACGCAGTATTTT.